The rows below give T cell receptor beta chains drawn from one sample of a study of blood T cell repertoires in COVID-19. TCRdb's copy holds only in-frame clones and misses some; the assay was immunoSEQ multiplex PCR. Here the sample spans about 230,000 clones, approximately 82% being singletons. The sample was peripheral blood. Receptor source: a woman aged 40 to 50 who had recovered from COVID-19. Each CDR3 is given with its conserved first and last residue. D genes are given only for firm matches. A clone size is listed for some rows: how often the clone was seen (once, few, many), or a class if it is expanded.

once	TRBD1	TRBJ2-1	TRBV5-1	TGCGCCAGCTCCAAGTTAGGGACAGGGGGATACAATGAGCAGTTCTTC	CASSKLGTGGYNEQFF
.	.	TRBJ2-7	TRBV29-1	TGCAGCGTTGGTCGTGCCTACGAGCAGTACTTC	CSVGRAYEQYF
.	TRBD1	TRBJ2-7	TRBV6-2/TRBV6-3	TGTGCCAGCAGCCCCGTTGGACAGGGAGGCTCCTACGAGCAGTACTTC	CASSPVGQGGSYEQYF
.	.	TRBJ2-7	TRBV5-4	TGTGCCAGCAGCTTGCGGAGCTCCGGTTCGCTCGAGCAGTACTTC	CASSLRSSGSLEQYF
.	.	TRBJ1-6	TRBV6-2/TRBV6-3	TGTGCCAGCAGTCCCTTCTATAATTCACCCCTCCACTTT	CASSPFYNSPLHF
once	.	TRBJ1-2	TRBV7-9	TGTGCCAGCAGCGTCGGGGCGGGGGTGAGCTACACCTTC	CASSVGAGVSYTF
.	.	TRBJ1-2	TRBV2	TGTGCCAGCAGTGAAGCAGGGGGTATCGGCTACACCTTC	CASSEAGGIGYTF
.	.	TRBJ1-1	TRBV7-9	TGTGCCAGCAGCTTGCCAGGGGTTGGAGCTTTCTTT	CASSLPGVGAFF
.	.	TRBJ1-1	TRBV28	TGTGCCACCCGACCGGGTGACAGACAGAACACTGAAGCTTTCTTT	CATRPGDRQNTEAFF
.	TRBD2	TRBJ2-3	TRBV4-3	TGCGCCAGCAGCCCTTGGACTAGCTACACAGATACGCAGTATTTT	CASSPWTSYTDTQYF
.	.	TRBJ2-1	TRBV2	TGTGCCAGCAGTCACACAATGGATGAGCAGTTCTTC	CASSHTMDEQFF
once	TRBD1	TRBJ2-3	TRBV18	TGTGCCAGCTCACCACCGGGACAGGGAGGGGTCGATACGCAGTATTTT	CASSPPGQGGVDTQYF
.	.	TRBJ2-3	TRBV4-3	TGCGCCAGCAGCCAAGTCGGGGGGCGTACAGATACGCAGTATTTT	CASSQVGGRTDTQYF
.	.	TRBJ1-2	TRBV6-5	TGTGCCAGCAGCGGGACATTAGCGCTTGGCTACACCTTC	CASSGTLALGYTF
.	.	TRBJ1-1	TRBV3-1/TRBV3-2	TGTGCCAGCAGCCTGAGGGGGTTGAACACTGAAGCTTTCTTT	CASSLRGLNTEAFF
.	.	TRBJ2-1	TRBV6-5	TGTGCCAGCAGTTCGGGGGAGCTTAACAATGAGCAGTTCTTC	CASSSGELNNEQFF
.	TRBD1	TRBJ1-5	TRBV19	TGTGCCAGTAGTGGAATACAGGGGTATAGCAATCAGCCCCAGCATTTT	CASSGIQGYSNQPQHF
few	.	TRBJ1-2	TRBV19	TGTGCCAGTAGTATCGGAGGGGTTGATCGTGGCTACACCTTC	CASSIGGVDRGYTF
.	TRBD1	TRBJ2-2	TRBV5-4	TGTGCCAGCAAACCTGGAGGGACAGGGAACACCGGGGAGCTGTTTTTT	CASKPGGTGNTGELFF
.	TRBD2	TRBJ2-5	TRBV11-2	TGTGCCAGCAGCCCGGACGGGGGGTGGGAGACCCAGTACTTC	CASSPDGGWETQYF